The 14 T cell receptor beta chains below come from one sample, sequenced in a study of T-cell memory formation after mild COVID-19. TCRdb analysed the 5' RACE reads with MiXCR anew, one entry per CDR3 protein. The top ten clones hold roughly 22% of a sample with around 250,000 distinct CDR3 sequences, about 16% of them seen once. Sequenced: PBMCs or a T cell subset sorted from them (not recorded which). These receptors were taken from a man between 18 and 29 years old who had mild COVID-19 (a few samples of this study predate the infection). Cell type and time point are not known.

This clonotype occurred a few times. The chain recombines TRBV20-1 with TRBJ2-7; 7 positions match TRBD2. The V and J ends lost 3 bases and 4 bases, in that order; junction bases with no gene match: 3. This CDR3 has 12 amino acids. Germline assignment: CDR1 DFQATT and CDR2 SNEGSKA (reference sequence). In DNA form, the CDR3 reads TGCAGTGCTAGGCGGGGACTATACGAGCAGTACTTC. Encoded protein: CSARRGLYEQYF.

The chain links TRBV4-3 to TRBJ2-5, with D perhaps assigned TRBD1 or TRBD2 (5 bases each). Germline-derived CDR1 and CDR2 are LGHNA and YSLEER. Trimming took off 0 bases at V and 9 bases at J, with 17 bases between the two ends. This CDR3 is 15 amino acids long. The CDR3 nucleotides read TGCGCCAGCAGCCAAGATTTGCGAGGGGATGAGGCCCAGTACTTC. It codes for CASSQDLRGDEAQYF.

The chain recombines TRBV7-3 with TRBJ1-2, with a possible D match to TRBD1 (5 bases). The CDR3 extends over 13 amino acids. V gave up 5 bases and J gave up 0 bases, with 7 bases separating them. Germline V gene sequence: CDR1 SGHTA, CDR2 FQGTGA. DNA of the CDR3: TGTGCCAGCAGCGCGACAGCTAACTATGGCTACACCTTC. As protein: CASSATANYGYTF.

The CDR3 DNA reads TGTGCCAGCAGCCAAGATATCAACGGGGAGCTGTTTTTT. It is translated as CASSQDINGELFF. The chain recombines TRBV14 with TRBJ2-2; unclear D gene. CDR1 is SGHDN, CDR2 FVKESK, per germline. The ends were cut back, 0 bases at V and 7 bases at J, with 6 bases in the middle. The CDR3 is 13 amino acids.

This clonotype was found a few times. The V gene is TRBV5-1, the J gene TRBJ2-6; unclear D gene. Germline CDR1 is SGHRS and CDR2 is YFSETQ. V dropped 7 bases and J dropped 0 bases, with 5 bases sitting between them. This CDR3 spans 13 amino acids. CDR3 nucleotide sequence: TGCGCCAGCGGGTCCTCTGGGGCCAACGTCCTGACTTTC. Protein: CASGSSGANVLTF.

The chain is built from TRBV3-1 and TRBJ2-5, with D perhaps matching TRBD1 (5 bases). The CDR3 sequence is 15 residues long. CDR1 LGHDT and CDR2 YNNKEL come from the germline V gene (reference sequence). Trimming pared 4 bases from V and 0 bases from J, leaving 12 bases between. The CDR3 DNA sequence: TGTGCCAGCAGCCCAAATCGACAGAACCAAGAGACCCAGTACTTC. This translates into CASSPNRQNQETQYF.

This clonotype has a count of ten or more. This chain links TRBV7-6 with TRBJ2-3; either TRBD1 or TRBD2 may fit D (5 bases each). The germline gives CDR1 SGHVS, CDR2 FNYEAQ. This CDR3 is 14 amino acids long. The germline V and J ends were trimmed by 3 bases and 1 base, with 8 bases remaining between them. The CDR3 DNA reads TGTGCCAGCAGCTTGGTGGGGGGCACAGATACGCAGTATTTT. Amino acid sequence: CASSLVGGTDTQYF. Variable domain in full (rest from reference TRBV7-6 and TRBJ2-3): GAGVSQSPRYKVTKRGQDVALRCDPISGHVSLYWYRQALGQGPEFLTYFNYEAQQDKSGLPNDRFSAERPEGSISTLTIQRTEQRDSAMYRCASSLVGGTDTQYFGPGTRLTVL.

This chain joins TRBV6-2 or TRBV6-3 and TRBJ2-5, with no clear D. The CDR3 is 15 residues long. V gave up 0 bases and J gave up 2 bases, with 10 bases separating them. Germline V gene sequence: CDR1 MNHEY, CDR2 SVGEGT. CDR3 in DNA: TGTGCCAGCAGTTACTCGCAATGGGTTCAAGAGACCCAGTACTTC. It translates to CASSYSQWVQETQYF.

This chain links TRBV30 with TRBJ1-1; D gene unclear. There are 15 residues in the CDR3. Trimming removed 0 bases from V and 1 base from J, with 12 bases in between. Germline V gene data show CDR1 as GTSNPN and CDR2 as SVGIG (reference sequence). The CDR3 region is CAWSVDFQPNTEAFF. The CDR3 DNA reads as TGTGCCTGGAGTGTAGACTTCCAGCCGAACACTGAAGCTTTCTTT. The full variable domain, its missing parts supplied by reference TRBV30 and TRBJ1-1, is SQTIHQWPATLVQPVGSPLSLECTVEGTSNPNLYWYRQAAGRGLQLLFYSVGIGQISSEVPQNLSASRPQDRQFILSSKKLLLSDSGFYLCAWSVDFQPNTEAFFGQGTRLTVV.

This clonotype was seen more than once but under ten times. This sequence joins TRBV5-6 and TRBJ2-2, with D unclear. The CDR3 is 13 amino acids. The germline V and J ends were trimmed by 0 bases and 5 bases, with 5 bases remaining between them. Germline V gives CDR1 SGHDT, CDR2 YYEEEE. The CDR3 DNA follows: TGTGCCAGCAGCTTGGTGAGGACCGGGGAGCTGTTTTTT. Residues: CASSLVRTGELFF.

This clonotype was recorded many times. The chain carries TRBV6-1 and TRBJ2-5; weak D call: TRBD2 (5 bases). This CDR3 contains 14 residues. The V end was cut by 8 bases, the J end by 2 bases, with 15 bases between. Germline CDR1 and CDR2: MNHNS and SASEGT. CDR3 in amino acids: CASSGNGHQETQYF. Written as DNA, the CDR3 is TGTGCCAGCTCGGGGAATGGGCATCAAGAGACCCAGTACTTC.

V gene TRBV5-1 combines with J gene TRBJ2-1; 8 nucleotides agree with TRBD2. V shed 7 bases and J 0 bases; nucleotides not matched to a gene: 6. CDR3 length equals 15 residues. CDR1 SGHRS and CDR2 YFSETQ come from the germline V gene. CDR3 DNA: TGCGCCAGCGCACCCGGGGGGGCCTCCTACAATGAGCAGTTCTTC. It translates to CASAPGGASYNEQFF.

The chain carries TRBV4-1 and TRBJ1-1, with D maybe TRBD1 (6 bases). The germline CDR1 and CDR2 sequences are MGHRA and YSYEKL. Trimming cost V 5 bases and J 1 base, with 11 bases left between them. The CDR3 loop spans 14 amino acids. CDR3 coding DNA: TGCGCCAGCAGCGCACCGACAGGGAACACTGAAGCTTTCTTT. This translates into CASSAPTGNTEAFF.

This clonotype was recorded a few times. The chain joins TRBV27 to TRBJ1-5; 7 nucleotides agree with TRBD1. CDR3 length: 14 amino acids. V gave up 5 bases and J gave up 2 bases; unmatched junction bases: 3. Germline V CDR1 and CDR2: MNHEY, SMNVEV (reference sequence). DNA of the CDR3: TGTGCCAGCAGTAGACAGGGCCGCAATCAGCCCCAGCATTTT. Protein sequence: CASSRQGRNQPQHF.